A selection of T cell receptor beta chains follows, all from one sample in a study of cytomegalovirus exposure and HLA in healthy donors. Generated by immunoSEQ multiplex PCR, the TCRdb table keeps only in-frame clones and is missing some. The sample carries 100,000 to 120,000 clones, 89% recorded once. Sequences were obtained from PBMCs. These receptors were collected from a woman in her late teens or twenties in good health and CMV-seronegative. Each CDR3 is given with its conserved first and last residue. D genes are given only for firm matches. For some rows the clone size is stated as once, few or many, or as a class when expanded; others skip it.

V,J,length,size,D,CDR3,DNA
TRBV27,TRBJ2-3,13,once,-,CASSLNGADTQYF,TGTGCCAGCAGCCTGAATGGAGCAGATACGCAGTATTTT
TRBV18,TRBJ1-5,17,-,TRBD1,CASSPVDRGSFNQPQHF,TGTGCCAGCTCACCCGTTGACAGGGGTTCTTTTAATCAGCCCCAGCATTTT
TRBV15,TRBJ1-6,14,-,TRBD1,CATSTRRGLSPLHF,TGTGCCACCAGCACTCGCAGGGGGCTTTCACCCCTCCACTTT
TRBV5-4,TRBJ2-2,18,-,-,CASSRPFTQGDNTGELFF,TGTGCCAGCAGCCGGCCTTTTACTCAGGGCGATAACACCGGGGAGCTGTTTTTT
TRBV28,TRBJ1-4,15,-,-,CASSSPGIEAEKLFF,TGTGCCAGCAGTTCCCCCGGGATCGAGGCTGAAAAACTGTTTTTT
TRBV9,TRBJ2-2,16,-,-,CASSNLGGSYTGELFF,TGTGCCAGCAGCAACCTCGGCGGGTCTTACACCGGGGAGCTGTTTTTT
TRBV10-2,TRBJ2-1,15,-,TRBD2,CASSESSGRLNEQFF,TGCGCCAGCAGTGAGTCTAGCGGGAGACTGAATGAGCAGTTCTTC
TRBV5-6,TRBJ2-7,13,-,-,CASSLFKTYEQYF,TGTGCCAGCAGCCTATTTAAGACCTACGAGCAGTACTTC
TRBV29-1,TRBJ2-3,14,-,TRBD2,CSDGTSGTTDTQYF,TGCAGCGACGGGACTAGCGGTACCACAGATACGCAGTATTTT
TRBV5-1,TRBJ2-1,17,-,TRBD2,CASSSRAGLAGRDEQFF,TGCGCCAGCAGCTCCCGGGCTGGACTAGCGGGGAGGGATGAGCAGTTCTTC
TRBV6-6,TRBJ2-4,15,-,TRBD2,CASRGPGLDKNIQYF,TGTGCCAGCAGGGGCCCGGGACTAGACAAAAACATTCAGTACTTC
TRBV4-1,TRBJ2-6,15,-,-,CASSQIFSGANVLTF,TGCGCCAGCAGCCAAATATTCTCTGGGGCCAACGTCCTGACTTTC
TRBV10-3,TRBJ2-1,16,once,-,CAISEKRISSYNEQFF,TGTGCCATCAGTGAAAAGCGGATAAGCTCCTACAATGAGCAGTTCTTC
TRBV30,TRBJ2-1,15,-,-,CAWIGMGGASNEQFF,TGTGCCTGGATCGGTATGGGGGGAGCAAGCAATGAGCAGTTCTTC
TRBV6-4,TRBJ2-2,14,-,TRBD1,CASGEPDRAGELFF,TGTGCCAGCGGGGAGCCGGACAGGGCCGGGGAGCTGTTTTTT
TRBV4-3,TRBJ2-5,16,-,TRBD1,CASSQDGTGFGETQYF,TGCGCCAGCAGCCAAGACGGGACAGGCTTTGGGGAGACCCAGTACTTC
TRBV4-1,TRBJ2-1,12,-,-,CASSHGGAPLFF,TGCGCCAGCAGCCATGGCGGGGCCCCCTTGTTCTTC
TRBV29-1,TRBJ1-1,12,-,TRBD1,CSAYRGGTEAFF,TGCAGCGCCTACAGGGGGGGCACTGAAGCTTTCTTT
TRBV2,TRBJ2-7,14,once,TRBD2,CASTGLAGAYEQYF,TGTGCCAGCACTGGACTAGCGGGAGCTTACGAGCAGTACTTC
TRBV29-1,TRBJ1-4,12,-,TRBD1,CTMTGDNEKLFF,TGCACTATGACAGGGGATAATGAAAAACTGTTTTTT
TRBV19,TRBJ2-7,15,-,-,CASSMGRGGSYEQYF,TGTGCCAGTAGTATGGGGCGGGGAGGAAGCTACGAGCAGTACTTC
TRBV5-1,TRBJ2-7,14,-,-,CASSLGLFGDEQYF,TGCGCCAGCAGCTTAGGCCTCTTCGGGGACGAGCAGTACTTC
TRBV6-6,TRBJ1-2,16,-,-,CASSFGLPQSRGGYTF,TGTGCCAGCAGCTTCGGACTTCCCCAGAGTCGCGGTGGCTACACCTTC
TRBV30,TRBJ2-5,13,-,-,CAWGGAGYEGQYF,TGTGCCTGGGGTGGCGCGGGGTACGAGGGCCAGTACTTC
TRBV15,TRBJ1-4,15,-,TRBD1,CATSRRTGGNEKLFF,TGTGCCACCAGCAGAAGAACAGGGGGGAATGAAAAACTGTTTTTT
TRBV29-1,TRBJ2-7,13,-,TRBD1,CSALRGQGYEQYF,TGCAGCGCCCTTCGGGGACAGGGCTACGAGCAGTACTTC
TRBV7-8,TRBJ1-2,17,-,TRBD1,CASSLNGQGASFDGYTF,TGTGCCAGCAGCTTAAATGGGCAGGGGGCGTCCTTTGATGGCTACACCTTC
TRBV27,TRBJ2-5,15,-,TRBD2,CASSRRLAGGETQYF,TGTGCCAGCAGCCGGAGACTAGCGGGAGGAGAGACCCAGTACTTC
TRBV9,TRBJ1-5,14,few,TRBD1,CPKGGGGLGQPQHF,TGTCCGAAAGGAGGAGGGGGCTTGGGGCAGCCCCAGCATTTT
TRBV9,TRBJ2-7,17,-,TRBD1,CASSRRGTGGEIYEQYF,TGTGCCAGCAGCCGCCGGGGAACAGGGGGTGAGATCTACGAGCAGTACTTC
TRBV5-4,TRBJ1-2,15,-,-,CASSFSGYPNYGYTF,TGTGCCAGCAGCTTCTCCGGGTACCCTAACTATGGCTACACCTTC
TRBV27,TRBJ2-7,13,-,-,CASSLGQPYEQYF,TGTGCCAGCAGTTTAGGGCAGCCCTACGAGCAGTACTTC
TRBV5-4,TRBJ1-2,16,-,TRBD1,CASSFRLGQGVDGYTF,TGTGCCAGCAGTTTTAGACTGGGACAGGGGGTTGACGGCTACACCTTC
TRBV25-1,TRBJ1-1,13,-,-,CASSSGTNTEAFF,TGTGCCAGCAGTAGCGGGACGAACACTGAAGCTTTCTTT
TRBV28,TRBJ2-7,13,-,-,CASSLLQAYEQYF,TGTGCCAGCAGTTTACTACAGGCCTACGAGCAGTACTTC
TRBV12-1,TRBJ2-3,17,-,-,CASSQPRFAHSTDTQYF,TGTGCCAGCAGCCAACCGAGGTTTGCCCATAGCACAGATACGCAGTATTTT
TRBV11-2,TRBJ1-5,15,-,TRBD1,CASSSIGQGNQPQHF,TGTGCCAGCAGCTCAATTGGACAGGGCAATCAGCCCCAGCATTTT
TRBV2,TRBJ2-3,16,-,TRBD2,CASSERAGGSTDTQYF,TGTGCCAGCAGTGAAAGAGCGGGAGGGAGCACAGATACGCAGTATTTT
TRBV7-2,TRBJ1-2,15,once,-,CASSLAGGRLNGYTF,TGTGCCAGCAGCTTAGCAGGGGGAAGGCTTAACGGCTACACCTTC
TRBV28,TRBJ1-4,16,-,-,CAAGDLLQGTNEKLFF,TGTGCCGCCGGAGACCTTCTTCAGGGAACTAATGAAAAACTGTTTTTT
TRBV4-1,TRBJ2-7,13,-,-,CAISIATGYEQYF,TGCGCCATCTCTATTGCAACGGGGTACGAGCAGTACTTC
TRBV5-1,TRBJ1-4,15,-,-,CASSTDSSYNEKLFF,TGCGCCAGCAGCACAGACAGCTCCTATAATGAAAAACTGTTTTTT
TRBV19,TRBJ2-1,15,-,TRBD2,CAIRGQGTSVNEQFF,TGTGCCATCAGGGGCCAGGGGACTAGCGTCAATGAGCAGTTCTTC
TRBV29-1,TRBJ2-1,12,-,TRBD2,CSAQSGAHEQFF,TGCAGCGCCCAGAGCGGGGCCCATGAGCAGTTCTTC
TRBV18,TRBJ2-7,16,-,TRBD2,CASSPFLGRENHEQYF,TGTGCCAGCTCACCATTCCTGGGGAGGGAAAACCACGAGCAGTACTTC
TRBV27,TRBJ2-7,12,-,-,CASSFRGTGQYF,TGTGCCAGCAGTTTTAGAGGAACGGGGCAGTACTTC